The clone carrying this TCR beta chain was counted many times. TCRdb reprocessed the multiplex PCR reads with MiXCR, giving one entry per CDR3 protein. The sample yields roughly 100,000 distinct CDR3 sequences, less than 40% seen once. The entry originates in a study of breast tumors, draining lymph nodes, adjacent tissues. Trimming cost V 7 bases and J 1 base; bases outside gene matches: 3. This CDR3 contains 14 residues. Germline V gene sequence: CDR1 GTSNPN, CDR2 SVGIG (reference sequence). Axillary draining lymph nodes of breast cancer patients supplied the node samples. This chain joins TRBV30 and TRBJ2-7; TRBD2 aligns across 14 bases. The sequence was obtained from a female donor with breast cancer. Some clones in this sample may be carry-over from other donors' samples. The sequenced sample consisted of axillary lymph node tissue. The CDR3 region is CASRTSGRSYEQYF. The CDR3 DNA reads as TGTGCCTCTCGGACTAGCGGGAGGTCCTACGAGCAGTACTTC.